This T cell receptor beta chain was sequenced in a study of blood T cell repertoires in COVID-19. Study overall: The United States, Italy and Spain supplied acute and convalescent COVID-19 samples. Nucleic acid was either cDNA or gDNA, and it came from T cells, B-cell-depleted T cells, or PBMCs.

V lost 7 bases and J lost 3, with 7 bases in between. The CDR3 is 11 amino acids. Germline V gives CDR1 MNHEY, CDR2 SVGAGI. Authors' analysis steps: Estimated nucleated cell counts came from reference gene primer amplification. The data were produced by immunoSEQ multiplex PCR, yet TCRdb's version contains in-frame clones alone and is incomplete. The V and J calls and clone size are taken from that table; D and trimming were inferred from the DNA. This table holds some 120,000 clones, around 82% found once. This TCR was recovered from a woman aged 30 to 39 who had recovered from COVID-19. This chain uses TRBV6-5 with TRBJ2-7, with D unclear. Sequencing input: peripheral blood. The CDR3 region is CASMGSYEQYF. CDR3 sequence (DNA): TGTGCCAGCATGGGCAGCTACGAGCAGTACTTC.